A selection of T cell receptor beta chains follows, all from one sample in a study of neurological immune-mediated disorders. Each CDR3 protein is one row after TCRdb ran MiXCR on the 5' RACE reads. The data show 50,000 to 70,000 distinct CDR3 sequences, roughly a tenth seen once. Specimen: PBMCs. The source of these receptors is a male donor with HTLV-1-associated myelopathy (HAM/TSP). Both conserved end residues are part of each CDR3. D genes are given only for firm matches. Clone size is not always given. Where it is, it says once, few, many or a class for expanded clones.

clone_size: NA
v_call: TRBV7-2
j_call: TRBJ2-1
d_call: TRBD2
cdr3_aa: CASSPGGPGTSVSYNEQFF
cdr3_nt: TGTGCTAGCAGCCCCGGCGGGCCGGGGACTAGCGTTTCCTACAATGAGCAGTTCTTC

clone_size: many
v_call: TRBV7-2
j_call: TRBJ2-2
d_call: NA
cdr3_aa: CASSRGEWGDTGELFF
cdr3_nt: TGTGCCAGCAGCCGAGGGGAATGGGGGGACACCGGGGAGCTGTTTTTT

clone_size: many
v_call: TRBV6-6
j_call: TRBJ1-1
d_call: TRBD1
cdr3_aa: CASRTTTGVGTEAFF
cdr3_nt: TGTGCCAGCAGAACGACAACAGGGGTCGGCACTGAAGCTTTCTTT

clone_size: few
v_call: TRBV14
j_call: TRBJ2-7
d_call: NA
cdr3_aa: CASSRLGGYEQYF
cdr3_nt: TGTGCCAGCAGCCGGCTAGGGGGCTACGAGCAGTACTTC

clone_size: NA
v_call: TRBV5-5
j_call: TRBJ1-1
d_call: NA
cdr3_aa: CASSLDWVPAFF
cdr3_nt: TGTGCCAGCAGCTTGGACTGGGTACCAGCTTTCTTT

clone_size: many
v_call: TRBV5-6
j_call: TRBJ2-1
d_call: NA
cdr3_aa: CASSLLPGEQFF
cdr3_nt: TGTGCCAGCAGCTTATTACCGGGTGAGCAGTTCTTC

clone_size: many
v_call: TRBV20-1
j_call: TRBJ1-2
d_call: NA
cdr3_aa: CSARRLQGHYGYTF
cdr3_nt: TGCAGTGCTAGACGTCTGCAGGGGCACTATGGCTACACCTTC

clone_size: many
v_call: TRBV20-1
j_call: TRBJ2-7
d_call: TRBD1
cdr3_aa: CSASGTGGVWQYF
cdr3_nt: TGCAGTGCGAGCGGGACAGGGGGCGTGTGGCAGTACTTC

clone_size: many
v_call: TRBV5-1
j_call: TRBJ2-7
d_call: NA
cdr3_aa: CASSVPGVHEQYF
cdr3_nt: TGCGCCAGCAGCGTTCCAGGGGTCCACGAGCAGTACTTC

clone_size: NA
v_call: TRBV6-2/TRBV6-3
j_call: TRBJ2-2
d_call: NA
cdr3_aa: CASGSGSPSGELFF
cdr3_nt: TGTGCCAGCGGGTCGGGGAGCCCGAGCGGGGAGCTGTTTTTT

clone_size: NA
v_call: TRBV7-9
j_call: TRBJ1-2
d_call: NA
cdr3_aa: CASSSRDTKNYGYTF
cdr3_nt: TGTGCCAGCAGCTCGAGGGACACAAAAAACTATGGCTACACCTTC

clone_size: many
v_call: TRBV10-3
j_call: TRBJ2-3
d_call: TRBD1
cdr3_aa: CAISTPGTGTDTQYF
cdr3_nt: TGTGCCATCAGCACACCCGGGACAGGAACAGATACGCAGTATTTT

clone_size: many
v_call: TRBV24-1
j_call: TRBJ2-1
d_call: NA
cdr3_aa: CATSDSPYNEQFF
cdr3_nt: TGTGCCACCAGTGATTCCCCCTACAATGAGCAGTTCTTC

clone_size: NA
v_call: TRBV5-6
j_call: TRBJ1-1
d_call: TRBD1
cdr3_aa: CASSCGTGNTEAFF
cdr3_nt: TGTGCCAGCAGCTGTGGGACAGGGAATACTGAAGCTTTCTTT

clone_size: NA
v_call: TRBV4-2
j_call: TRBJ2-5
d_call: NA
cdr3_aa: CASSQPWETQETQYF
cdr3_nt: TGTGCCAGCAGCCAACCCTGGGAAACCCAAGAGACCCAGTACTTC

clone_size: many
v_call: TRBV6-2/TRBV6-3
j_call: TRBJ2-7
d_call: TRBD1
cdr3_aa: CASRLSGTGNNEQYF
cdr3_nt: TGTGCCAGCAGGCTGTCCGGGACAGGTAACAACGAGCAGTACTTC

clone_size: many
v_call: TRBV7-9
j_call: TRBJ2-3
d_call: TRBD2
cdr3_aa: CASSYGGGPPTDTQYF
cdr3_nt: TGTGCCAGCAGCTACGGCGGGGGGCCACCCACAGATACGCAGTATTTT